Given below is one T cell receptor beta chain in context. This specimen belongs to a study of blood T cell repertoires in COVID-19. Overall study: Each recovered donor of Cohort 3 presented with two negative PCRs, clearance, or symptom resolution. Sample material is recorded as cDNA or gDNA derived from T cells, B-cell-depleted T cells, or PBMCs.

As handled by the study authors: Reference gene primers were amplified, and this amplification served to estimate nucleated cell counts. The repertoire was sequenced with immunoSEQ multiplex PCR; TCRdb's copy has only in-frame clones and lacks some. V, J and clone size are taken as reported in that table, and D and trimming were inferred from the DNA itself. The sample lists about 210,000 clones, 87% seen once, with approximately 7.3% in the top ten. V lost 8 bases and J 1 base, leaving 8 bases between the germline ends. Germline V gives CDR1 SEHNR, CDR2 FQNEAQ (reference sequence). This CDR3 is 12 amino acids long.

This TCR was sampled from a man aged 25 to 40 in a cohort exposed to, infected with or recovered from COVID-19 (not recorded which). The sample taken for sequencing was PBMCs or T cells enriched from blood (not recorded which). The chain recombines TRBV7-9 with TRBJ2-5, with D possibly TRBD1 on 6 matching bases. The CDR3 loop is CASAGVQETQYF. The CDR3 nucleotides read TGTGCCAGCGCAGGGGTCCAAGAGACCCAGTACTTC.